This paragraph reports one T cell receptor (beta chain). Antigen specificity is unknown. Trimming cost V 2 bases and J 9 bases, with 13 bases left between them. CDR1 and CDR2 (germline): GTSNPN, SVGIG (reference sequence). This CDR3 has 12 amino acids. The PCR made use of 60 Vbeta and 13 Jbeta primers. Data came from immunoSEQ multiplex PCR; TCRdb stores just in-frame clones and leaves some out. The record lists over 100,000 clones, of which the ten most abundant hold about 1.8%. The sample is drawn from a study of cytomegalovirus exposure and HLA in healthy donors. Study results and caveats: Association of a missense DCLRE1C variant with TCR beta V- and J-gene trimming was reported in a later analysis.

This chain links TRBV30 with TRBJ1-1; possibly TRBD1 for D (5 bases). This receptor was taken from a man between 18 and 35 years old in good health and CMV-seronegative. The specimen was PBMCs. The CDR3 is CAWSPGDSQAFF. CDR3 sequence (DNA): TGTGCCTGGAGTCCCGGTGACAGCCAAGCTTTCTTT.